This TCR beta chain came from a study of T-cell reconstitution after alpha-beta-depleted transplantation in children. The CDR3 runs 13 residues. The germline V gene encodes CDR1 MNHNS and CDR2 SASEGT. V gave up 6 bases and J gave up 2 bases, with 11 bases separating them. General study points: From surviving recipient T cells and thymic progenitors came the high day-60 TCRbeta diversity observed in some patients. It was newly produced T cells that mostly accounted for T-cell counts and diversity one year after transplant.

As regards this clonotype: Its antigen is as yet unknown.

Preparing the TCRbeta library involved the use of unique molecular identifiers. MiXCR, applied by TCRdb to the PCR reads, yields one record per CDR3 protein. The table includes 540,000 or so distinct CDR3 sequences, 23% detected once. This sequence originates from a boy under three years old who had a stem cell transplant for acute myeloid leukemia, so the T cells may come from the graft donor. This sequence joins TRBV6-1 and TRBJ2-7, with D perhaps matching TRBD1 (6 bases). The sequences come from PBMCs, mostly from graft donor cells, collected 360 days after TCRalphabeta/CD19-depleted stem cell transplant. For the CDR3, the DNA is TGTGCCAGCAGCATCGGACAGACCTACGAGCAGTACTTC. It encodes CASSIGQTYEQYF.